Described below is a single T cell receptor (beta chain) sequence and its context. The data were taken from a study of blood T cell repertoires in COVID-19. Study-level information: Acute-phase and convalescent COVID-19 samples originated in the United States, Italy and Spain. Sample material is recorded as cDNA or gDNA derived from T cells, B-cell-depleted T cells, or PBMCs.

Clones were sequenced by immunoSEQ multiplex PCR, and TCRdb holds only the in-frame ones, with some missing. The data hold approximately 200,000 clones, with around 85% observed a single time. This CDR3 has 14 amino acids. The germline V gene has CDR1 KGHDR and CDR2 SFDVKD. Trimming took off 3 bases at V and 6 bases at J, with 10 bases between the two ends. The chain has TRBV24-1 and TRBJ2-2, with D possibly matching TRBD1 (6 bases). The sequence derives from a man in his 60s with acute or convalescent COVID-19. The specimen sequenced was peripheral blood. Written as DNA, the CDR3 is TGTGCCACCAGTGATCCAGGGGTATCCGGGGAGCTGTTTTTT. Translated, it gives CATSDPGVSGELFF.